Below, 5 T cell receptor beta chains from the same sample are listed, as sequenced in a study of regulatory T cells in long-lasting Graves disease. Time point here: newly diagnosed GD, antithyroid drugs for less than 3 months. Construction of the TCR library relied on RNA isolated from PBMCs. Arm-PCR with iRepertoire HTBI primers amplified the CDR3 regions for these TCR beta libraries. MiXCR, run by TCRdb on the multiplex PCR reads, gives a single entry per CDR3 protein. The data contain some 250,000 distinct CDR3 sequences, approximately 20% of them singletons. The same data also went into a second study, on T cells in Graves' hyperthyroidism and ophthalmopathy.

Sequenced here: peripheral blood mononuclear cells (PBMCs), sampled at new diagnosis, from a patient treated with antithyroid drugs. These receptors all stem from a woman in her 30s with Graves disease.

DNA for the CDR3: TGTGCCAGTAGTATAACCGCAGGGAATAATTCACCCCTCCACTTT. Translated, it gives CASSITAGNNSPLHF. V usage is TRBV19 and J usage is TRBJ1-6, with TRBD1 as a possible D gene (5 bases). The CDR3 covers 15 residues. Germline CDR1 is LNHDA and CDR2 is SQIVND (reference sequence). Trimming cost V 2 bases and J 5 bases, with 10 bases left between them.

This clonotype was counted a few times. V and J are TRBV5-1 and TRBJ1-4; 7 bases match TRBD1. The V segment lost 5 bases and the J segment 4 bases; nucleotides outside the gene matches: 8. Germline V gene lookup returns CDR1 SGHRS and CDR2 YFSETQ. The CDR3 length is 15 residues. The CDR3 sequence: CASSGTAGSNEKLFF. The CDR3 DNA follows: TGCGCCAGCAGTGGGACAGCCGGGAGTAATGAAAAACTGTTTTTT.

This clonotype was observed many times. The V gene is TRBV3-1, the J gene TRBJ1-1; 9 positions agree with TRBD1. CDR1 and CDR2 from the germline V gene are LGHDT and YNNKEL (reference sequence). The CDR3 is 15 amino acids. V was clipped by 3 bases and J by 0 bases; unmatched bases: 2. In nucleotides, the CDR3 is TGTGCCAGCAGCCACGGGACAGGGCTGAACACTGAAGCTTTCTTT. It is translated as CASSHGTGLNTEAFF.

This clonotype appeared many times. CDR3 region: CASSVEGHGYTF. CDR3 sequence (DNA): TGTGCCAGCAGCGTAGAGGGCCATGGCTACACCTTC. V and J are TRBV9 and TRBJ1-2; D gene unclear. This CDR3 contains 12 residues. The V gene's germline CDR1 is SGDLS and CDR2 YYNGEE. V shed 0 bases and J shed 6 bases, with 6 bases lying between them.

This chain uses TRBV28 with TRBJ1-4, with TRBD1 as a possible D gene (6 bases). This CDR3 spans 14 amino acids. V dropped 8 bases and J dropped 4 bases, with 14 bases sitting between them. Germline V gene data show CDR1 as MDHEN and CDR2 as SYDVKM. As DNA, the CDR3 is TGTGCCAGCCTCGGGGGGGCGGGTAATGAAAAACTGTTTTTT. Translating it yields CASLGGAGNEKLFF.